This T cell receptor (beta chain) emerged from a study of identical twins. This clonotype was picked up a small number of times. Its cognate antigen is unknown. The CDR3 has 13 amino acids. CDR1 SQVTM and CDR2 ANQGSEA come from the germline V gene. Trimming stripped 6 bases from V and 0 bases from J, with 8 bases between. Template switching supplied a universal primer site; unique molecular identifiers were carried on the cDNA. TCRdb passed the 5' RACE reads through MiXCR, listing each CDR3 protein once. The sample includes 650,000 to 800,000 distinct CDR3 sequences, approximately 9% seen only once; the top ten take around 0.95%. Findings of the study overall: The conclusions drew on cross-sectional statistical analysis instead of tracking the same donors.

The data also belong to a second study, concerning yellow fever vaccine responses in identical twins.

The TCR sequence derives from a woman between 18 and 30 years old in good health. Sequencing was done on a sample of PBMCs. V usage is TRBV29-1 and J usage is TRBJ2-2; D call uncertain. The CDR3 DNA reads as TGCAGCGTCAATGACGCGAACACCGGGGAGCTGTTTTTT. Amino acids: CSVNDANTGELFF.